This T cell receptor beta chain was recorded in a study of cytomegalovirus exposure and HLA in healthy donors. In regard to this clone: Its antigen is as yet unknown.

Study-level findings and limits: It was 164 TCR beta chains that were listed as cytomegalovirus-associated. Roughly uniform sequencing depth across donors was assumed, possibly incorrectly.

The CDR3 runs to 11 residues. CDR1 is MNHNS, CDR2 SASEGT, per germline. V gave up 6 bases and J gave up 9 bases, with 11 bases separating them. The PCR contained 60 Vbeta and 13 Jbeta primers. TCRdb keeps only in-frame clones here, not all; method: immunoSEQ multiplex PCR. The data contain fewer than 250,000 clones, 81% of them seen just once; the ten biggest clones take up about 3.5%. Sequencing was performed on PBMCs. This sequence was found in a man between 35 and 55 years old in good health and CMV-seropositive. The chain is built from TRBV6-1 and TRBJ1-1, with a weak D call TRBD1 (6 bases). The CDR3 here is CASSNDRQAFF. The CDR3 region has the DNA TGTGCCAGCAGCAATGACAGGCAAGCTTTCTTT.